These 21 T cell receptor beta chains share one sample of origin, sequenced in a study of cytomegalovirus exposure and HLA in healthy donors (dated by TCRdb to 2016 to 2017). Library preparation was by the immunoSEQ multiplex PCR assay. For the multiplex PCR, a mixture combining 60 forward primers for TCR Vbeta segments and 13 reverse primers for TCR Jbeta segments was used. As stored in TCRdb, this immuneACCESS dataset retains in-frame rearrangements with V and J assigned. A fraction of the clones does not appear; measured against another copy, unresolved V genes explain less than half of the discrepancy, and the remainder lacks a known reason. The sample contains under 200,000 clones, roughly 80% of them found a single time. More than 8% of the sample goes to the ten largest clones. The specimen was PBMCs. The origin of the receptors is a male donor in good health and CMV-seropositive.

The V call is TRBV9, the J call TRBJ1-1, with 7 bases matching TRBD1. The CDR3 is 17 amino acids. V lost 0 bases, J lost 6 bases, and 14 bases stayed unmatched. Germline V CDR1 and CDR2: SGDLS, YYNGEE. CDR3 nucleotide sequence: TGTGCCAGCAGCGTAGAGTCGACAGGGAGGAATATCGCTGAAGCTTTCTTT. This codes for CASSVESTGRNIAEAFF.

V usage is TRBV19 and J usage is TRBJ2-7; unclear D gene. This CDR3 region has 11 residues. Germline V gives CDR1 LNHDA, CDR2 SQIVND (reference sequence). V lost 8 bases and J 3 bases, leaving 8 bases between the germline ends. The CDR3 bases are TGTGCCAGTGGCAGGCACTACGAGCAGTACTTC. It yields the protein CASGRHYEQYF.

The chain joins TRBV29-1 to TRBJ1-2; possible D gene TRBD1, 6 bases. Germline CDR1 and CDR2: SQVTM and ANQGSEA. Trimming took off 5 bases at V and 7 bases at J, with 20 bases between the two ends. The CDR3 contains 14 residues. CDR3 sequence: CSVLGKGGRRGYTF. DNA for the CDR3: TGCAGCGTTTTGGGGAAAGGGGGACGTCGTGGCTACACCTTC.

The chain joins TRBV11-2 to TRBJ1-1; the match to TRBD1 covers 7 bases. After removal of 5 bases from V and 1 base from J, the junction contained 1 base not matched to a gene. Germline values: CDR1 SGHAT, CDR2 FQNNGV. CDR3 length: 13 residues. The CDR3 protein is CASSRDRNTEAFF. The CDR3 DNA is TGTGCCAGCAGCCGGGACAGGAACACTGAAGCTTTCTTT.

V usage is TRBV4-1 and J usage is TRBJ1-6; 7 nucleotides align to TRBD1. Per germline, CDR1 MGHRA and CDR2 YSYEKL. V was clipped by 6 bases and J by 6 bases; unmatched bases: 8. The CDR3 is 15 residues long. CDR3 loop: CASRFPGGGNSPLHF. Here the CDR3 DNA reads TGCGCCAGCAGGTTCCCAGGGGGAGGTAATTCACCCCTCCACTTT.

The J gene is TRBJ2-7, the V gene TRBV10-3, with 10 bases identical to TRBD1. V lost 6 bases, J lost 5 bases, and 10 bases stayed unmatched. The CDR3 extends over 15 amino acids. Germline V gene data show CDR1 as ENHRY and CDR2 as SYGVKD. The CDR3 is CAIRQPGQGFDEQYF. In nucleotides, the CDR3 is TGTGCCATCAGGCAGCCGGGACAGGGGTTCGACGAGCAGTACTTC.

V is TRBV9 and J is TRBJ2-5; TRBD2 aligns across 15 bases. V lost 3 bases, J lost 5 bases, and 11 bases stayed unmatched. The CDR3 runs to 18 residues. Germline loops: CDR1 SGDLS, CDR2 YYNGEE. The CDR3 DNA sequence: TGTGCCAGCAGCGGAGGGACTAGCGGGGGGTGGTGGATGGAGACCCAGTACTTC. This gives the protein CASSGGTSGGWWMETQYF. The entire variable domain, with the rest obtained from reference TRBV9 and TRBJ2-5, is as follows: DSGVTQTPKHLITATGQRVTLRCSPRSGDLSVYWYQQSLDQGLQFLIQYYNGEERAKGNILERFSAQQFPDLHSELNLSSLELGDSALYFCASSGGTSGGWWMETQYFGPGTRLLVL.

The chain uses TRBV10-1 and TRBJ1-1; 7 positions agree with TRBD1. V lost 5 bases to trimming and J lost 1 base; unmatched junction nucleotides: 1. Per germline, CDR1 WNHNN and CDR2 SYGVQD (reference sequence). The CDR3 runs 13 residues. CDR3 DNA: TGCGCCAGCAGTAGACAGGGGAACACTGAAGCTTTCTTT. Translating it yields CASSRQGNTEAFF.

This chain links TRBV7-9 with TRBJ2-3; 8 bases line up with TRBD2. Looked up from germline, CDR1 is SEHNR and CDR2 is FQNEAQ (reference sequence). The CDR3 consists of 15 residues. V gave up 5 bases and J gave up 0 bases; unmatched junction bases: 4. In DNA, the CDR3 is TGTGCCAGCAGCCGGGGGGGCAGCAGCACAGATACGCAGTATTTT. Translated, it gives CASSRGGSSTDTQYF. Combining the CDR3 with reference TRBV7-9 and TRBJ2-3 gives the whole variable domain DTGVSQNPRHKITKRGQNVTFRCDPISEHNRLYWYRQTLGQGPEFLTYFQNEAQLEKSRLLSDRFSAERPKGSFSTLEIQRTEQGDSAMYLCASSRGGSSTDTQYFGPGTRLTVL.

V is TRBV6-1 and J is TRBJ2-7; perhaps TRBD1 as D (6 bases). V lost 7 bases and J lost 3, with 13 bases in between. Germline V gene data show CDR1 as MNHNS and CDR2 as SASEGT. This CDR3 region has 13 residues. CDR3 amino acids: CASTRTELYEQYF. The CDR3 DNA is TGTGCCAGCACCCGGACAGAGCTCTACGAGCAGTACTTC.

V is TRBV2 and J is TRBJ2-1, with D possibly TRBD2 on 6 matching bases. Deletions cut 11 bases from V and 6 bases from J, with 23 bases between. CDR3 length: 15 amino acids. Germline lookup yields CDR1 SNHLY and CDR2 FYNNEI. The CDR3 reads CAGGVAVDGGNEQFF. The CDR3 nucleotides are TGTGCCGGGGGAGTAGCGGTGGACGGGGGCAATGAGCAGTTCTTC.

The chain combines TRBV5-1 with TRBJ1-2; weak D call: TRBD1 (5 bases). V was trimmed by 9 bases and J by 5 bases, leaving 20 bases between them. The CDR3 length is 14 residues. The V gene's germline CDR1 is SGHRS and CDR2 YFSETQ. CDR3 coding DNA: TGCGCCACCACCCCCGGCTCAGGGATTTATGGCTACACCTTC. It yields the protein CATTPGSGIYGYTF.

J is TRBJ2-3 and V is TRBV6-6; 8 positions match TRBD2. This CDR3 spans 16 amino acids. Germline V gene data show CDR1 as MNHNY and CDR2 as SVGAGI (reference sequence). J lost 5 bases, V lost 4 bases, and 11 bases had no gene match. The CDR3 DNA reads TGTGCCAGCAGTTCCCCGATGGCGGGGGGAGAAGATACGCAGTATTTT. As protein: CASSSPMAGGEDTQYF.

V gene TRBV4-3 combines with J gene TRBJ2-2; no definite D call. With 1 base removed from V and 4 bases from J, the gap between germline ends came to 10 bases. This CDR3 region has 15 residues. Germline assignment: CDR1 LGHNA and CDR2 YSLEER. The CDR3 sequence: CASSQGTAVTGELFF. CDR3 DNA: TGCGCCAGCAGCCAAGGCACAGCCGTCACCGGGGAGCTGTTTTTT.

This clone was seen just once. The chain's CDR3 is CASSLVSGGPQETQYF. The CDR3 DNA is TGCGCCAGCAGCTTGGTTAGCGGGGGCCCCCAAGAGACCCAGTACTTC. The chain combines TRBV5-1 with TRBJ2-5, with 9 bases that match TRBD2. Unmatched junction bases numbered 4, after V lost 0 bases and J lost 1 base. The CDR3 extends over 16 amino acids. CDR1 is SGHRS and CDR2 is YFSETQ in the germline V gene. The full variable domain, in which reference TRBV5-1 and TRBJ2-5 provide the parts outside the CDR3, is KAGVTQTPRYLIKTRGQQVTLSCSPISGHRSVSWYQQTPGQGLQFLFEYFSETQRNKGNFPGRFSGRQFSNSRSEMNVSTLELGDSALYLCASSLVSGGPQETQYFGPGTRLLVL.

The chain links TRBV5-6 to TRBJ2-7; D gene ambiguous. Germline V gene sequence: CDR1 SGHDT, CDR2 YYEEEE. Trimming cost V 2 bases and J 2 bases, with 8 bases left between them. This CDR3 region has 13 residues. The CDR3 loop is CASSLSVTYEQYF. Written as DNA, the CDR3 is TGTGCCAGCAGCTTAAGCGTGACCTACGAGCAGTACTTC.

This clone was recorded once. The J gene is TRBJ2-1, the V gene TRBV10-1; TRBD1 is a possible D gene (5 bases). CDR1 WNHNN and CDR2 SYGVQD come from the germline V gene (reference sequence). Trimming left V 0 bases short and J 6 bases short, with 9 bases between. The CDR3 has 14 amino acids. CDR3 loop: CASSESLGVNEQFF. DNA of the CDR3: TGCGCCAGCAGTGAGTCGTTAGGGGTCAATGAGCAGTTCTTC.

The gene calls are TRBV25-1 and TRBJ2-5; 14 nucleotides agree with TRBD2. Germline V gene data show CDR1 as MGHDK and CDR2 as SYGVNS. The CDR3 is made up of 17 amino acids. Trimming cost V 3 bases and J 5 bases; bases outside gene matches: 8. In DNA form, the CDR3 reads TGTGCCAGCAGTGAGGGACTAGCGGGAGCGATCGCGGAGACCCAGTACTTC. Amino acids: CASSEGLAGAIAETQYF.

The genes are TRBV9 and TRBJ1-2, with 7 bases that match TRBD1. V dropped 3 bases and J dropped 8; count of bases not matched to a gene: 10. Germline CDR1 is SGDLS and CDR2 is YYNGEE. There are 14 residues in the CDR3. In nucleotides, the CDR3 is TGTGCCAGCAGCGCAAGGGGGCCGGAAGGAGGCTACACCTTC. This codes for CASSARGPEGGYTF.

V gene TRBV9 combines with J gene TRBJ2-2; 11 bases line up with TRBD2. Germline trimming cut 0 bases from V and 7 bases from J; bases unmatched to any gene: 8. This CDR3 comprises 17 residues. Germline V gene data show CDR1 as SGDLS and CDR2 as YYNGEE. In DNA form, the CDR3 reads TGTGCCAGCAGCGTAGGTAGCGGGGGGGGCCCACTCGGGGAGCTGTTTTTT. Its protein is CASSVGSGGGPLGELFF.

The chain uses TRBV27 and TRBJ2-2; possibly TRBD2 for D (6 bases). The CDR3 runs 12 residues. Germline V gene lookup returns CDR1 MNHEY and CDR2 SMNVEV (reference sequence). V lost 11 bases to trimming and J lost 1 base, with 8 bases between them. In nucleotides, the CDR3 is TGTGCCTCGCGGGGGAACACCGGGGAGCTGTTTTTT. It codes for CASRGNTGELFF.